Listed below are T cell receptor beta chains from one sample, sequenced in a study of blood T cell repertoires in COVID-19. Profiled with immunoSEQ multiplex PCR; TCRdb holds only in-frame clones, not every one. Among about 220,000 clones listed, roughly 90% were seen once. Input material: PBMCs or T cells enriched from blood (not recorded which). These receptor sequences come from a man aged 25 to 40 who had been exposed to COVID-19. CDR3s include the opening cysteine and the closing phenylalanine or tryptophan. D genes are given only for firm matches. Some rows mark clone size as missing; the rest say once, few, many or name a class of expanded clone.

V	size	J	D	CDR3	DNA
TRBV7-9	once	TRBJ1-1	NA	CASSLTPVRGNTEAFF	TGTGCCAGCAGCTTGACTCCAGTACGGGGGAACACTGAAGCTTTCTTT
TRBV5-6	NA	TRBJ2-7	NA	CASSTDSGGSLYEQYF	TGTGCCAGCAGCACTGACAGTGGGGGGAGCCTTTACGAGCAGTACTTC
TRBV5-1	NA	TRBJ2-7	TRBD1	CASSLEYRGEQYF	TGCGCCAGCAGCTTAGAGTACAGGGGCGAGCAGTACTTC
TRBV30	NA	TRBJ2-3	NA	CAWTSTDTQYF	TGTGCCTGGACTAGCACAGATACGCAGTATTTT
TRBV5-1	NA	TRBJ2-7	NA	CASSLGTRDEQYF	TGCGCCAGCAGCCTCGGGACTCGAGACGAGCAGTACTTC
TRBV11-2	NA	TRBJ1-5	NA	CASSLDFNSENQPQHF	TGTGCCAGCAGCTTAGATTTCAACAGTGAGAATCAGCCCCAGCATTTT
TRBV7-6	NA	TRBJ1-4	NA	CASSLRTAPRNEKLFF	TGTGCCAGCAGCTTAAGGACAGCCCCTCGTAATGAAAAACTGTTTTTT
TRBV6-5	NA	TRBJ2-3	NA	CASNIGGRIDTQYF	TGTGCCAGCAATATCGGGGGGCGTATAGATACGCAGTATTTT
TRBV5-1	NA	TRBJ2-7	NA	CASSPWRTAYEQYF	TGCGCCAGCAGCCCATGGAGGACAGCTTACGAGCAGTACTTC
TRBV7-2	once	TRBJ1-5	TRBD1	CASSPGGQGARPQHF	TGTGCCAGCAGTCCTGGGGGACAGGGGGCGAGGCCCCAGCATTTT
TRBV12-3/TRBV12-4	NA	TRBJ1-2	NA	CASSLDSYGYTF	TGTGCCAGCAGTCTCGACTCCTATGGCTACACCTTC
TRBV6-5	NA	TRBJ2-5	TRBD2	CASSSLAGVRETQYF	TGTGCCAGCAGTTCCTTAGCGGGGGTGAGAGAGACCCAGTACTTC
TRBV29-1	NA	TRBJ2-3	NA	CSVEGTRESDTQYF	TGCAGCGTTGAAGGTACACGGGAGTCAGATACGCAGTATTTT
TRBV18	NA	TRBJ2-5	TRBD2	CASSLGGGTETQYF	TGTGCCAGCTCACTCGGCGGGGGGACAGAGACCCAGTACTTC
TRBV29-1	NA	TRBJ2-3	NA	CSVEFPVSTDTQYF	TGCAGCGTTGAATTTCCAGTTAGCACAGATACGCAGTATTTT
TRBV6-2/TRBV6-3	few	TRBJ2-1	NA	CASSRGRTGIYNEQFF	TGTGCCAGCAGCCGAGGCAGGACGGGAATTTACAATGAGCAGTTCTTC
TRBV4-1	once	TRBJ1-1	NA	CASSQTQGNTEAFF	TGCGCCAGCAGCCAAACACAGGGGAACACTGAAGCTTTCTTT
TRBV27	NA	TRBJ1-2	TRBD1	CASRRTGADGYTF	TGTGCCAGCAGACGGACAGGGGCAGATGGCTACACCTTC
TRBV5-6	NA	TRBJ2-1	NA	CASSLAGSGGNEQFF	TGTGCCAGCAGCTTGGCCGGGTCCGGGGGAAATGAGCAGTTCTTC
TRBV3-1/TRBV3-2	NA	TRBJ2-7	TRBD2	CASRNGGIYEQYF	TGTGCCAGCCGAAACGGGGGGATATACGAGCAGTACTTC
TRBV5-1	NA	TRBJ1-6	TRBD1	CASRLDRDPYNSPLHF	TGCGCCAGCAGATTAGACAGGGATCCCTATAATTCACCCCTCCACTTT
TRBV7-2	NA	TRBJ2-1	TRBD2	CASSLASGGDNEQFF	TGTGCCAGCAGCTTAGCTAGCGGGGGTGACAATGAGCAGTTCTTC
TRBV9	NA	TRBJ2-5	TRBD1	CASSVASGTEETQYF	TGTGCCAGCAGCGTAGCTTCGGGGACAGAAGAGACCCAGTACTTC
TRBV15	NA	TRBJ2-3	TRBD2	CATSREGLSTDTQYF	TGTGCCACCAGCAGAGAGGGACTATCCACAGATACGCAGTATTTT
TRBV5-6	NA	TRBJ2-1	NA	CASSQPFDSDEQFF	TGTGCCAGCAGCCAACCGTTTGACAGCGATGAGCAGTTCTTC
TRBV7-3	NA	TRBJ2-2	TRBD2	CASSLDPGLANTGELFF	TGTGCCAGCAGCTTAGATCCGGGACTAGCGAACACCGGGGAGCTGTTTTTT
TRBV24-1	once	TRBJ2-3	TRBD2	CATSDASGGAEDTQYF	TGTGCCACCAGTGATGCGAGCGGGGGGGCGGAGGATACGCAGTATTTT
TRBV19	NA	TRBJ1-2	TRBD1	CASSVRTGTNYGYTF	TGTGCCAGTAGTGTCCGGACAGGGACGAACTATGGCTACACCTTC
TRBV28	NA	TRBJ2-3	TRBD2	CASSSPGLVTDTQYF	TGTGCCAGCAGTTCCCCAGGACTAGTCACAGATACGCAGTATTTT
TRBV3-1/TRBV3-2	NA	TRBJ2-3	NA	CASSHRGTRTDTQYF	TGTGCCAGCAGCCACCGGGGGACCCGCACAGATACGCAGTATTTT
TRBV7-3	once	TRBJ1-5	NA	CASNPGGQPQHF	TGTGCCAGCAACCCCGGGGGTCAGCCCCAGCATTTT
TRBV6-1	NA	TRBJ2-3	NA	CASSAGQTTDTQYF	TGTGCCAGCAGTGCTGGACAGACAACAGATACGCAGTATTTT
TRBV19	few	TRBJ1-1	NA	CASSIQGNTEAFF	TGTGCCAGTAGTATACAGGGGAACACTGAAGCTTTCTTT
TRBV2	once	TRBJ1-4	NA	CASSVGVNEKLFF	TGTGCCAGCAGTGTAGGGGTTAATGAAAAACTGTTTTTT
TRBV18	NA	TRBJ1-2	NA	CASSPAEGYTF	TGTGCCAGCTCACCGGCGGAAGGCTACACCTTC
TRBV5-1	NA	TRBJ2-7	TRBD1	CASSGSGQGYDEQYF	TGCGCCAGCAGCGGCTCGGGACAGGGCTATGACGAGCAGTACTTC
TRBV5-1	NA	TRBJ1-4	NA	CASSFLGANEKLFF	TGCGCCAGCAGCTTCCTGGGAGCTAATGAAAAACTGTTTTTT
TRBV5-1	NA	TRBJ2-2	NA	CATTGSPNTGELFF	TGCGCGACCACCGGGTCTCCGAACACCGGGGAGCTGTTTTTT
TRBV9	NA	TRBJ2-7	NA	CASSAPRDEQYF	TGTGCCAGCAGCGCCCCGCGGGACGAGCAGTACTTC
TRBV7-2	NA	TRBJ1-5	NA	CASSLVGGSQHF	TGTGCCAGCAGCTTAGTCGGGGGGTCCCAGCATTTT
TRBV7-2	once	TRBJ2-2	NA	CASSLSTRGTGELFF	TGTGCCAGCAGCTTATCAACACGAGGGACCGGGGAGCTGTTTTTT
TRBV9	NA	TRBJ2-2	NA	CASSPRQTGELFF	TGTGCCAGCAGCCCCCGCCAGACCGGGGAGCTGTTTTTT
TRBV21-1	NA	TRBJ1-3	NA	CASRQGRSGNTIYF	TGTGCCAGCAGACAGGGCCGCTCTGGAAACACCATATATTTT
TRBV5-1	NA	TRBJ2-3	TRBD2	CASSPTTSADTQYF	TGCGCCAGCAGCCCTACCACTAGCGCAGATACGCAGTATTTT
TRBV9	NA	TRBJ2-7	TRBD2	CASSPLGGGNEQYF	TGTGCCAGCAGCCCGCTGGGGGGGGGTAACGAGCAGTACTTC
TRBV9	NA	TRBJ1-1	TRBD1	CASSTQGRSPSATEAFF	TGTGCCAGCAGTACACAGGGGCGCAGCCCCTCTGCCACTGAAGCTTTCTTT
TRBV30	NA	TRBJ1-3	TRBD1	CAWSDTDRGLITIYF	TGTGCCTGGAGTGATACGGACAGGGGCTTAATCACCATATATTTT
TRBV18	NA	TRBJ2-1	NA	CASSPPIRQANEQFF	TGTGCCAGCTCACCACCGATTCGACAGGCGAATGAGCAGTTCTTC
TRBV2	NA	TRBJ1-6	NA	CASSLGGSPNSPLHF	TGTGCCAGCAGCCTAGGGGGTTCCCCCAATTCACCCCTCCACTTT
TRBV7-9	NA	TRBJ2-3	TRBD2	CASSLASGPTDTQYF	TGTGCCAGCAGCTTGGCTAGCGGGCCCACAGATACGCAGTATTTT
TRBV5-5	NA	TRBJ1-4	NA	CASSLLANEKLFF	TGTGCCAGCAGCTTGTTGGCAAATGAAAAACTGTTTTTT
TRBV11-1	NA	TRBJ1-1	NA	CASSIGLNTEAFF	TGTGCCAGCAGCATCGGGTTGAACACTGAAGCTTTCTTT
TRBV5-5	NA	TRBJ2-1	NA	CASTQHGTPNEQFF	TGTGCCAGCACCCAACACGGGACTCCCAATGAGCAGTTCTTC
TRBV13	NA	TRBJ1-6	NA	CASSLGASGYNSPLHF	TGTGCCAGCAGCTTAGGGGCGAGCGGCTATAATTCACCCCTCCACTTT